This TCR beta chain was retrieved from a study of blood T cells in healthy people across ages. Regarding the study as a whole: Per-million-T-cell TCR beta diversity fell roughly linearly with age. With naive T cell percentage, TCR beta diversity showed a strong correlation.

Remarks on this clonotype: Its cognate antigen is unknown.

Approximately 9.4 milliliters was the volume of peripheral blood drawn from each donor. A second about 7 to 12 cycle PCR used barcoded and J-beta primers. TCRdb reprocessed the 5' RACE reads with MiXCR, giving one entry per CDR3 protein. This table holds about a million distinct CDR3 sequences, approximately 38% found once. V was pared by 4 bases and J by 3 bases, with 19 bases between. The CDR3 is 16 residues long. Germline V CDR1 and CDR2: DFQATT, SNEGSKA (reference sequence). The source of this sequence is a man aged 18 to 29 in good health. V is TRBV20-1 and J is TRBJ2-1, with D perhaps TRBD2 (5 bases). What was sequenced was blood. CDR3 amino acids: CSATVWEIRSYNEQFF. DNA of the CDR3: TGCAGTGCTACGGTTTGGGAGATCCGGAGCTACAATGAGCAGTTCTTC.